The 9 T cell receptor beta chains reported below all come from one sample, sequenced in a study of shared clonotypes between healthy human individuals. Clones were sequenced by immunoSEQ multiplex PCR, and TCRdb holds only the in-frame ones, with some missing. The table has fewer than 600,000 clones, roughly 72% seen once; the top ten hold 12%. Sequenced material: PBMCs. Receptors were obtained from a woman between 35 and 50 years old in good health. Some clones in this sample may be carry-over from other donors' samples.

The V gene is TRBV6-1, the J gene TRBJ2-5, with TRBD1 matching over 8 bases. V was pared by 7 bases and J by 5 bases, with 12 bases of the junction left unmatched. The CDR3 has 15 residues. CDR1 is MNHNS, CDR2 SASEGT, per germline. Here the CDR3 DNA reads TGTGCCAGCAAAGTTTGGGACAGGCCGGAGGAGACCCAGTACTTC. Residues: CASKVWDRPEETQYF.

This rearrangement joins TRBV5-1 to TRBJ2-2, with unresolved D. The germline gives CDR1 SGHRS, CDR2 YFSETQ. Trimming cost V 0 bases and J 4 bases, with 13 bases left between them. The CDR3 spans 16 residues. The CDR3 nucleotides are TGCGCCAGCAGCTTGGACGGAGCCCATGGCACCGGGGAGCTGTTTTTT. Residues: CASSLDGAHGTGELFF.

This chain links TRBV2 with TRBJ2-7; 8 positions match TRBD1. The CDR3 runs to 12 residues. J was trimmed by 6 bases and V by 6 bases; bases with no gene match: 4. Looked up from germline, CDR1 is SNHLY and CDR2 is FYNNEI. CDR3 sequence: CASRGDRREQYF. Written as DNA, the CDR3 is TGTGCCAGCAGGGGGGACAGGCGCGAGCAGTACTTC. Complete variable domain (other parts from reference TRBV2 and TRBJ2-7): EPEVTQTPSHQVTQMGQEVILRCVPISNHLYFYWYRQILGQKVEFLVSFYNNEISEKSEIFDDQFSVERPDGSNFTLKIRSTKLEDSAMYFCASRGDRREQYFGPGTRLTVT.

In nucleotides, the CDR3 is TGTGCCAGCAGCTTCGCTGAGAACACTGAAGCTTTCTTT. Its protein is CASSFAENTEAFF. The gene calls are TRBV5-4 and TRBJ1-1, with D unclear. V shed 2 bases and J shed 1 base, with 6 bases lying between them. There are 13 residues in the CDR3. Germline assignment: CDR1 SGHNT and CDR2 YYREEE (reference sequence).

This chain uses TRBV5-4 with TRBJ2-1, with 11 bases identical to TRBD2. CDR3 size: 14 residues. The germline CDR1 and CDR2 sequences are SGHNT and YYREEE (reference sequence). The V gene end was trimmed by 0 bases and the J gene end by 7 bases; junction bases not matched to a gene: 0. Written as DNA, the CDR3 is TGTGCCAGCAGCTTGGGGACTAGCGGGAATGAGCAGTTCTTC. Translating gives CASSLGTSGNEQFF. Using reference TRBV5-4 and TRBJ2-1 for the parts outside the CDR3, the full variable domain is ETGVTQSPTHLIKTRGQQVTLRCSSQSGHNTVSWYQQALGQGPQFIFQYYREEENGRGNFPPRFSGLQFPNYSSELNVNALELDDSALYLCASSLGTSGNEQFFGPGTRLTVL.

CDR3 loop: CASSSSTRLSYNEQFF. The CDR3 DNA is TGTGCCAGCAGCTCATCGACTAGGCTTTCCTACAATGAGCAGTTCTTC. This chain uses TRBV5-5 with TRBJ2-1, with D possibly matching TRBD2 (6 bases). This CDR3 comprises 16 residues. The V gene lost 3 bases and the J gene lost 1 base, with 14 bases spanning the gap. Germline CDR1 and CDR2: SGHKS and YYEKEE (reference sequence).

The chain carries TRBV27 and TRBJ1-2, with D maybe TRBD1 (6 bases). CDR3 length: 14 residues. V lost 4 bases to trimming and J lost 6 bases, with 15 bases between them. CDR1 is MNHEY and CDR2 is SMNVEV in the germline V gene (reference sequence). CDR3 DNA sequence: TGTGCCAGCAGTTGGGGGCCTCCCCTTAATGGCTACACCTTC. Amino acid sequence: CASSWGPPLNGYTF.

The rearrangement joins TRBV7-2 to TRBJ2-7; 8 bases are a match to TRBD2. V lost 5 bases, J lost 0 bases, and 3 bases stayed unmatched. The V gene's germline CDR1 is SGHTA and CDR2 FQGNSA. The CDR3 extends over 14 amino acids. The CDR3 region is CASSLGTSSYEQYF. In nucleotides, the CDR3 is TGTGCCAGCAGCCTTGGGACTAGCTCCTACGAGCAGTACTTC.

This clone has only a few counts. The CDR3 DNA follows: TGTGCCAGCAGCGGTGGGCTAGCACACCGACAGTTCTTC. Amino acid sequence: CASSGGLAHRQFF. V is TRBV7-9 and J is TRBJ2-1; D possibly corresponds to TRBD2 (5 bases). Trimming removed 5 bases from V and 13 bases from J, with 18 bases in between. Per the germline V gene, CDR1 is SEHNR and CDR2 is FQNEAQ (reference sequence). This CDR3 comprises 13 residues.